These T cell receptor beta chains were read from a single sample in a study of follicular helper T cells after annual influenza vaccination. Profiled with immunoSEQ multiplex PCR; TCRdb holds only in-frame clones, not every one. The sample records about 15,000 clones, about four fifths being singletons. The input for sequencing was CXCR5+ CD38- circulating T follicular helper cells from blood, taken 7 days after influenza vaccination. Every receptor here comes from an adult who received the influenza vaccine. Both conserved end residues are part of each CDR3. The order of the fields is J gene, D gene, clone size, CDR3 length, V gene, CDR3 DNA, CDR3 protein. D genes are given only for firm matches. Size is omitted from some rows. Given values are once, few, many or a class for expanded clones.

TRBJ2-1 | NA | NA | 13 | TRBV6-5 | TGTGCCAGCAGTTCACCAGGGGTGCGTGAGCAGTTCTTC | CASSSPGVREQFF
TRBJ2-3 | TRBD1 | NA | 16 | TRBV7-9 | TGTGCCAGCAGCTTAAGCAGGGGGCAAGGCACAGATACGCAGTATTTT | CASSLSRGQGTDTQYF
TRBJ1-2 | TRBD1 | NA | 14 | TRBV25-1 | TGTGCCAGCAGTTCAACAGGGGGCCACTATGGCTACACCTTC | CASSSTGGHYGYTF
TRBJ2-2 | NA | NA | 13 | TRBV5-4 | TGTGCCAGCAGCTTGCGACAGACCGGGGAGCTGTTTTTT | CASSLRQTGELFF
TRBJ1-1 | TRBD1 | NA | 13 | TRBV11-1 | TGTGCCAGCAGCTTCTACGGGACAGGGAAAGCTTTCTTT | CASSFYGTGKAFF
TRBJ2-1 | TRBD2 | NA | 14 | TRBV5-1 | TGCGCCAGCAGCTTGGTCGGACTAGGTGATGAGCAGTTCTTC | CASSLVGLGDEQFF
TRBJ1-4 | TRBD1 | NA | 17 | TRBV15 | TGTGCCACCAGCAGAGATTTAGGGACAGCCATTAATGAAAAACTGTTTTTT | CATSRDLGTAINEKLFF
TRBJ2-3 | TRBD2 | NA | 19 | TRBV4-1 | TGCGCCAGCAACAACCCAGGACTAGCGGGAGCTGCGGGTGAGGATACGCAGTATTTT | CASNNPGLAGAAGEDTQYF
TRBJ1-2 | TRBD1 | NA | 16 | TRBV5-6 | TGTGCCAGCAGCTTGGGTGACAGGGGACCTAACTATGGCTACACCTTC | CASSLGDRGPNYGYTF
TRBJ1-2 | TRBD1 | NA | 14 | TRBV19 | TGTGCCAGCCTCCCGGGACAGAGTAACTATGGCTACACCTTC | CASLPGQSNYGYTF
TRBJ2-5 | NA | NA | 13 | TRBV6-1 | TGTGCCAGCAAGGAGAGCAGCGCGGAGACCCAGTACTTC | CASKESSAETQYF
TRBJ2-2 | NA | NA | 16 | TRBV5-1 | TGCGCCAGCAGCTTGGGGCTAGCGAAGAACACCGGGGAGCTGTTTTTT | CASSLGLAKNTGELFF
TRBJ2-5 | NA | NA | 15 | TRBV5-1 | TGCGCCAGCAGCTTGTCAGGGTCGGCGCAAGAGACCCAGTACTTC | CASSLSGSAQETQYF
TRBJ1-2 | TRBD1 | NA | 13 | TRBV18 | TGTGCCAGCTCATTCGGACAGGTGGAGGGCTACACCTTC | CASSFGQVEGYTF
TRBJ1-2 | NA | NA | 13 | TRBV2 | TGTGCCAGCAGTGAAAGTTGGGCGGGCGGCTACACCTTC | CASSESWAGGYTF
TRBJ2-7 | NA | NA | 14 | TRBV11-2 | TGTGCCAGCAGGAGGGGGGGAACCGCCTACGAGCAGTACTTC | CASRRGGTAYEQYF
TRBJ1-1 | NA | NA | 14 | TRBV9 | TGTGCCAGCAACCAACAGGGAGCGAACACTGAAGCTTTCTTT | CASNQQGANTEAFF
TRBJ2-6 | NA | few | 19 | TRBV18 | TGTGCCAGCTCACAACGACTGAAATCTGACCGATCTGGGGCCAACGTCCTGACTTTC | CASSQRLKSDRSGANVLTF
TRBJ2-7 | TRBD2 | NA | 14 | TRBV5-6 | TGTGCCAGCAGCTGGACTAGCGGGGGATGGGAGCAGTACTTC | CASSWTSGGWEQYF
TRBJ2-1 | TRBD2 | NA | 13 | TRBV5-6 | TGTGCCAGCAGCTTGGGCGCCGGGAGGGGGCAGTTCTTC | CASSLGAGRGQFF
TRBJ2-2 | TRBD2 | NA | 15 | TRBV7-2 | TGTGCCAGCAGCTCGGGACTAGCGGGGCCCGGGGAGCTGTTTTTT | CASSSGLAGPGELFF
TRBJ2-1 | TRBD2 | few | 15 | TRBV7-9 | TGTGCCAGCAGCCTTGGGGGGGGAGACTACCCACCGCAGTTCTTC | CASSLGGGDYPPQFF
TRBJ1-5 | NA | NA | 15 | TRBV5-8 | TGTGCCAGCAGCTTTACCGTTGGGGCGGCTCAGCCCCAGCATTTT | CASSFTVGAAQPQHF
TRBJ2-2 | TRBD1 | NA | 17 | TRBV4-2 | TGTGCCAGCAGCCAAGACTCCGCGGACAGGGGGACCGGGGAGCTGTTTTTT | CASSQDSADRGTGELFF
TRBJ1-6 | TRBD1 | NA | 16 | TRBV5-6 | TGTGCCAGCAGCTTGGTTTCGACAGGGCGTAATTCACCCCTCCACTTT | CASSLVSTGRNSPLHF
TRBJ2-5 | TRBD2 | NA | 15 | TRBV13 | TGTGCCAGCAGCACCTCTAGCGGGAGGAGGGAGACCCAGTACTTC | CASSTSSGRRETQYF
TRBJ2-6 | TRBD1 | NA | 15 | TRBV5-6 | TGTGCCAGCAGACAGGGGTTCAGTGGGGCCAACGTCCTGACTTTC | CASRQGFSGANVLTF
TRBJ1-6 | TRBD1 | once | 16 | TRBV5-1 | TGCGCCAGCAGCTACCTATCGGACAGGGATAATTCACCCCTCCACTTT | CASSYLSDRDNSPLHF
TRBJ2-2 | TRBD1 | NA | 14 | TRBV6-5 | TGTGCCAGCAGGCCGCAGGGGGCGACCGGGGAGCTGTTTTTT | CASRPQGATGELFF
TRBJ2-7 | TRBD2 | NA | 16 | TRBV5-5 | TGTGCCAGCAGCTTGCGATCGACGGGCGGGAGCTACGAGCAGTACTTC | CASSLRSTGGSYEQYF
TRBJ2-2 | NA | NA | 16 | TRBV2 | TGTGCCAGCAGCCGTAAACAGGGCGCAAGGACCGGGGAGCTGTTTTTT | CASSRKQGARTGELFF
TRBJ2-7 | TRBD2 | NA | 17 | TRBV5-1 | TGCGCCAGCAGCAACCTCGTCGGGGGGAAAGAGGTCTACGAGCAGTACTTC | CASSNLVGGKEVYEQYF
TRBJ2-3 | NA | NA | 12 | TRBV27 | TGTGCCAGCAGCGCTGGACTGGATACGCAGTATTTT | CASSAGLDTQYF
TRBJ2-3 | NA | NA | 14 | TRBV11-2 | TGTGCCAGCAGCTTCTACGTAGAGTCTTATACGCAGTATTTT | CASSFYVESYTQYF
TRBJ2-2 | NA | NA | 14 | TRBV7-2 | TGTGCCAGCAGCTTAGGACAGTGGAGCGGGGAGCTGTTTTTT | CASSLGQWSGELFF
TRBJ1-2 | NA | NA | 14 | TRBV5-1 | TGCGCCAGCAGGTACGGGATTCAGCTATATGGCTACACCTTC | CASRYGIQLYGYTF
TRBJ1-1 | NA | NA | 13 | TRBV19 | TGTGCCAGTAGTACGCGGGAAGGCACTGAAGCTTTCTTT | CASSTREGTEAFF
TRBJ2-1 | TRBD2 | NA | 15 | TRBV7-2 | TGTGCCAGCAGCCAACGAGCGGGAAGGGACAATGAGCAGTTCTTC | CASSQRAGRDNEQFF
TRBJ2-7 | TRBD1 | NA | 14 | TRBV7-2 | TGTGCCAGCAGCTTAGGACAGGGGGCCTACGAGCAGTACTTC | CASSLGQGAYEQYF
TRBJ2-3 | NA | NA | 14 | TRBV6-1 | TGTGCCAGCACTTCCGGGGGGCCCACAGATACGCAGTATTTT | CASTSGGPTDTQYF
TRBJ1-4 | NA | NA | 14 | TRBV7-8 | TGTGCCAGCAGCAAGGTCAGGGGTAATGAAAAACTGTTTTTT | CASSKVRGNEKLFF
TRBJ1-5 | NA | NA | 14 | TRBV2 | TGTGCCAGCAGTAAGGACAGAACCAATCAGCCCCAGCATTTT | CASSKDRTNQPQHF
TRBJ2-7 | TRBD2 | NA | 15 | TRBV28 | TGTGCCAGCAGCTCCGAGGGAGCGGGAGGCGGAGAGCAGTACTTC | CASSSEGAGGGEQYF
TRBJ2-7 | NA | NA | 11 | TRBV5-1 | TGCGCCAGCAAGGGGGAGTACGAGCAGTACTTC | CASKGEYEQYF
TRBJ2-7 | TRBD1 | NA | 14 | TRBV7-2 | TGTGCCAGCAGCCAGACAGGGTTTGGATACGAGCAGTACTTC | CASSQTGFGYEQYF
TRBJ2-7 | TRBD2 | NA | 15 | TRBV6-5 | TGTGCCAGCAGTTACTCCGGGCGGGGGAAGGTCGAGCAGTACTTC | CASSYSGRGKVEQYF
TRBJ1-2 | NA | NA | 13 | TRBV18 | TGTGCCAGCTCACCACCTGTTGTATATGGCTACACCTTC | CASSPPVVYGYTF
TRBJ1-6 | NA | NA | 15 | TRBV30 | TGTGCCTGGACCCGGTGGCAGGGGACTAATTCACCCCTCCACTTT | CAWTRWQGTNSPLHF
TRBJ1-2 | NA | NA | 13 | TRBV5-1 | TGCGCCAGCAGCTTAGATGAGGTCTATGGCTACACCTTC | CASSLDEVYGYTF
TRBJ2-7 | TRBD2 | NA | 13 | TRBV7-2 | TGTGCCAGCAGCCCCGGAGGGCTAGCGGGGCAGTACTTC | CASSPGGLAGQYF